The 28 T cell receptor beta chains given below trace back to one sample, sequenced in a study of cytomegalovirus exposure and HLA in healthy donors (dated 2017 in TCRdb). The receptor library was made with the immunoSEQ multiplex PCR assay. For the multiplex PCR, a mixture combining 60 forward primers for TCR Vbeta segments and 13 reverse primers for TCR Jbeta segments was used. Sourced from immuneACCESS, this table was stored by TCRdb with only in-frame sequences that have V and J called. A share of the clones is absent; for the studies checked, an unresolved V gene accounts for under half, and the remainder has no known explanation. Recorded for this sample are 100,000 to 150,000 clones; less than 80% of them occurred a single time. Less than 4% of the sample comes from the top ten. The sequencing input was PBMCs. The receptors shown here come from a man in his forties or fifties in good health and CMV-seropositive.

The genes are TRBV5-1 and TRBJ1-2; 7 bases are a match to TRBD1. Germline lookup yields CDR1 SGHRS and CDR2 YFSETQ. CDR3 length: 13 residues. Trimming took 8 bases from V and 4 from J; bases not matched to a gene: 8. Written as DNA, the CDR3 is TGCGCCAGTCTAACCGGGACAGTCTATGGCTACACCTTC. Translating it yields CASLTGTVYGYTF.

The V call is TRBV19, the J call TRBJ2-7; the D gene is possibly TRBD2 (5 bases). Germline-derived CDR1 and CDR2 are LNHDA and SQIVND (reference sequence). Trimming pared 3 bases from V and 5 bases from J, leaving 8 bases between. This CDR3 is built from 12 residues. CDR3 sequence (DNA): TGTGCCAGTAGTATGGGAGATGACGAGCAGTACTTC. Translation gives CASSMGDDEQYF.

This chain joins TRBV4-1 and TRBJ2-7, with D possibly TRBD1 on 6 matching bases. V lost 4 bases and J 1 base, leaving 20 bases between the germline ends. The CDR3 extends over 17 amino acids. CDR1 is MGHRA, CDR2 YSYEKL, per germline. DNA of the CDR3: TGCGCCAGCAGCCCAGGATCGACAGGAGCGAGGTCCTACGAGCAGTACTTC. Translating gives CASSPGSTGARSYEQYF.

This clone has a single count. The CDR3 DNA reads as TGTGCCAGCAGCCCCAGGGGGGACGGCGAGCAGTACTTC. It is translated as CASSPRGDGEQYF. This chain links TRBV11-1 with TRBJ2-7; TRBD1 is a possible D gene (7 bases). This CDR3 has 13 residues. In germline, CDR1 is SGHAT, CDR2 FQDESV (reference sequence). The germline V and J ends were trimmed by 5 bases and 6 bases, with 14 bases remaining between them.

This chain joins TRBV29-1 and TRBJ2-7; the D gene is possibly TRBD2 (6 bases). V lost 3 bases, J lost 5 bases, and 11 bases lay in between. This CDR3 spans 12 amino acids. In germline, CDR1 is SQVTM, CDR2 ANQGSEA. The CDR3 spells CSVDGGSDEQYF. In DNA form, the CDR3 reads TGCAGCGTTGATGGGGGGTCGGACGAGCAGTACTTC.

The sample holds a few counts of this clone. The rearrangement links TRBV6-1 to TRBJ1-2; 9 nucleotides align to TRBD1. Unmatched junction bases numbered 11, after V lost 7 bases and J lost 5 bases. The CDR3 sequence is 15 residues long. Germline lookup yields CDR1 MNHNS and CDR2 SASEGT. CDR3 sequence (DNA): TGTGCCAGCATCATTTGGACAGGGGATATGTATGGCTACACCTTC. Its protein is CASIIWTGDMYGYTF.

The chain links TRBV6-5 to TRBJ1-5, with D maybe TRBD1 (6 bases). The CDR3 totals 15 residues. Germline-derived CDR1 and CDR2 are MNHEY and SVGAGI. Trimming stripped 6 bases from V and 3 bases from J, with 15 bases between. The CDR3 region is CASRRTGSYNQPQHF. In nucleotides, the CDR3 is TGTGCCAGCAGGCGAACAGGGTCCTACAATCAGCCCCAGCATTTT.

This clone was picked up a small number of times. This chain joins TRBV10-1 and TRBJ1-1; D is possibly TRBD1 (6 bases). This CDR3 is 14 amino acids long. CDR1 is WNHNN and CDR2 is SYGVQD in the germline V gene (reference sequence). V was shortened by 1 base and J by 4 bases, with 10 bases between the two germline ends. CDR3 sequence (DNA): TGCGCCAGCAGTGAGTTAAGGGGGACCACTGAAGCTTTCTTT. Translation gives CASSELRGTTEAFF.

This clone was counted a single time. The chain combines TRBV6-1 with TRBJ1-3; D uncertain. Trimming took off 1 base at V and 10 bases at J, with 5 bases between the two ends. Per germline, CDR1 MNHNS and CDR2 SASEGT. CDR3 length: 11 amino acids. CDR3 coding DNA: TGTGCCAGCAGTGAAGTAATTACCATATATTTT. It encodes CASSEVITIYF.

The rearrangement joins TRBV18 to TRBJ1-3; D is possibly TRBD1 (6 bases). V gave up 3 bases and J gave up 8 bases, with 17 bases separating them. From germline, CDR1 is KGHSH and CDR2 LQKENI. CDR3 length: 15 amino acids. Here the CDR3 DNA reads TGTGCCAGCTCACCGCTGGACAGCCCTCATTACACCATATATTTT. It translates to CASSPLDSPHYTIYF. Full variable domain (outside the CDR3, taken from reference TRBV18 and TRBJ1-3): NAGVMQNPRHLVRRRGQEARLRCSPMKGHSHVYWYRQLPEEGLKFMVYLQKENIIDESGMPKERFSAEFPKEGPSILRIQQVVRGDSAAYFCASSPLDSPHYTIYFGEGSWLTVV.

The chain combines TRBV6-4 with TRBJ2-2, with D unresolved. Trimming removed 3 bases from V and 2 bases from J, with 4 bases in between. This CDR3 spans 13 amino acids. Germline CDR1 MRHNA, CDR2 SNTAGT. The CDR3 is CASSDVNTGELFF. In DNA form, the CDR3 reads TGTGCCAGCAGTGATGTAAACACCGGGGAGCTGTTTTTT.

The rearrangement uses TRBV5-1 and TRBJ2-1, with 11 bases lining up with TRBD2. CDR1 is SGHRS, CDR2 YFSETQ, per germline. This CDR3 contains 16 residues. The J segment lost 4 bases and the V segment lost 2 bases, leaving 5 bases of the junction unmatched. The CDR3 DNA follows: TGCGCCAGCAGCTTAATACTAGCGGGAGAGTACAATGAGCAGTTCTTC. This encodes CASSLILAGEYNEQFF.

The CDR3 DNA reads TGTGCCAGCCCGGGAGCAAACAATGAGCAGTTCTTC. Its protein product is CASPGANNEQFF. This chain joins TRBV2 and TRBJ2-1; D might be TRBD2 (6 bases). The CDR3 totals 12 residues. The V end lost 8 bases, the J end lost 5 bases, and 10 bases lay between the germline ends. Germline assignment: CDR1 SNHLY and CDR2 FYNNEI.

Written as DNA, the CDR3 is TGCGCCAGCAGCTTGTCCCCCCAGCGGGGTCCTCGCTCTGGGGCCAACGTCCTGACTTTC. This translates into CASSLSPQRGPRSGANVLTF. The chain has TRBV5-1 and TRBJ2-6, with TRBD2 identical over 7 bases. The J segment lost 0 bases and the V segment lost 1 base, leaving 13 bases of the junction unmatched. The CDR3 is 20 residues long. Germline CDR1 reads SGHRS; CDR2 reads YFSETQ.

J is TRBJ1-2 and V is TRBV6-5, with 10 positions matching TRBD1. V was pared by 4 bases and J by 2 bases, with 1 base of the junction left unmatched. The germline CDR1 and CDR2 sequences are MNHEY and SVGAGI. The CDR3 is made up of 14 amino acids. The CDR3 is CASSLGQGNYGYTF. CDR3 coding DNA: TGTGCCAGCAGTTTGGGACAGGGGAACTATGGCTACACCTTC.

This chain joins TRBV6-5 and TRBJ1-4, with no clear D. The CDR3 contains 15 residues. Germline assignment: CDR1 MNHEY and CDR2 SVGAGI. The V end was cut by 7 bases, the J end by 8 bases, with 20 bases between. The CDR3: CASIPPSRRSEKLFF. CDR3 nucleotide sequence: TGTGCCAGCATCCCACCGAGCCGCCGGAGCGAAAAACTGTTTTTT.

This chain uses TRBV5-1 with TRBJ1-5; tentatively, D is TRBD1 (6 bases). The germline V gene has CDR1 SGHRS and CDR2 YFSETQ. Trimming took off 0 bases at V and 0 bases at J, with 13 bases between the two ends. The CDR3 length is 17 residues. The chain's CDR3 is CASSLGGQGHSNQPQHF. In DNA, the CDR3 is TGCGCCAGCAGCTTGGGGGGTCAGGGACATAGCAATCAGCCCCAGCATTTT.

The chain has TRBV6-5 and TRBJ2-7; D uncertain. Germline CDR1 is MNHEY and CDR2 is SVGAGI. The CDR3 loop spans 12 amino acids. Trimming took 6 bases from V and 7 from J, leaving 13 bases between them. CDR3 amino acids: CASSKAPGEQYF. DNA for the CDR3: TGTGCCAGCAGCAAGGCCCCAGGTGAGCAGTACTTC.

This chain joins TRBV5-6 and TRBJ1-5; no clear D. This CDR3 has 13 residues. Germline V gives CDR1 SGHDT, CDR2 YYEEEE. Deletions cut 0 bases from V and 7 bases from J, with 8 bases between. CDR3 sequence: CASSLGSGQPQHF. The CDR3 coding sequence is TGTGCCAGCAGCTTGGGGAGCGGACAGCCCCAGCATTTT.

The rearrangement links TRBV5-1 to TRBJ2-3; tentatively, D is TRBD2 (5 bases). This CDR3 spans 14 amino acids. Germline lookup yields CDR1 SGHRS and CDR2 YFSETQ. With 5 bases removed from V and 2 bases from J, the gap between germline ends came to 12 bases. The CDR3 DNA reads as TGCGCCAGCAGACAGACCGGGGACACAGATACGCAGTATTTT. The encoded protein is CASRQTGDTDTQYF.

The chain links TRBV27 to TRBJ2-7; the D is unclear. The CDR3 extends over 14 amino acids. Trimming removed 7 bases from V and 6 bases from J, with 19 bases in between. Germline V gives CDR1 MNHEY, CDR2 SMNVEV (reference sequence). The CDR3 DNA reads TGTGCCAGCACCCCTGCGGTCTCCGGGTCCGAGCAGTACTTC. This codes for CASTPAVSGSEQYF.

This clone appeared a single time. This chain joins TRBV28 and TRBJ2-1, with TRBD1 identical over 8 bases. Germline loops: CDR1 MDHEN, CDR2 SYDVKM. The CDR3 is made up of 14 amino acids. The V and J ends lost 8 bases and 3 bases, in that order; junction bases with no gene match: 6. The CDR3 here is CASRLGTGYNEQFF. The CDR3, as DNA: TGTGCCAGCCGATTAGGGACAGGCTACAATGAGCAGTTCTTC.

V and J are TRBV15 and TRBJ2-3, with 11 nucleotides matching TRBD2. Germline CDR1 reads LNHNV; CDR2 reads YYDKDF (reference sequence). This CDR3 has 14 amino acids. Trimming removed 10 bases from V and 5 bases from J; junction bases left unmatched: 8. The CDR3 sequence is CAIHSGGAGDTQYF. The CDR3 coding sequence is TGTGCCATCCATAGCGGGGGGGCGGGAGATACGCAGTATTTT.

The chain joins TRBV6-1 to TRBJ2-7; 11 bases line up with TRBD2. The CDR3 loop spans 14 amino acids. Trimming at V came to 2 bases and at J to 5 bases, leaving 2 bases not matched to a gene. Germline-derived CDR1 and CDR2 are MNHNS and SASEGT. CDR3 nucleotide sequence: TGTGCCAGCAGTGAACCGGGACTAGCGGACGAGCAGTACTTC. Its protein product is CASSEPGLADEQYF.

The chain uses TRBV6-1 and TRBJ1-3, with D hard to call. Germline CDR1 reads MNHNS; CDR2 reads SASEGT. This CDR3 contains 15 residues. Trimming shortened V by 4 bases and J by 0 bases, and 10 bases separated the two germline ends. The CDR3 here is CASSAGASSGNTIYF. The CDR3, as DNA: TGTGCCAGCAGTGCGGGAGCCAGCTCTGGAAACACCATATATTTT.

The gene calls are TRBV5-1 and TRBJ2-2; tentative D call: TRBD1 (6 bases). Germline-derived CDR1 and CDR2 are SGHRS and YFSETQ. The CDR3 extends over 15 amino acids. Deletions cut 0 bases from V and 3 bases from J, with 9 bases between. CDR3 nucleotide sequence: TGCGCCAGCAGCTTGGGGGGGCAGCACACCGGGGAGCTGTTTTTT. Protein sequence: CASSLGGQHTGELFF.

The rearrangement uses TRBV27 and TRBJ1-5; tentatively, D is TRBD1 (5 bases). The V end was cut by 2 bases, the J end by 5 bases, with 13 bases between. The CDR3 runs to 15 residues. The germline gives CDR1 MNHEY, CDR2 SMNVEV (reference sequence). This chain's CDR3 is CASSLLPQGDQPQHF. In nucleotides, the CDR3 is TGTGCCAGCAGTTTACTGCCCCAGGGCGATCAGCCCCAGCATTTT.

The V call is TRBV28, the J call TRBJ1-1, with 10 bases aligning to TRBD1. J gave up 4 bases and V 8 bases, and 13 bases lay outside the gene matches. Germline V gene sequence: CDR1 MDHEN, CDR2 SYDVKM. The CDR3 consists of 16 residues. This CDR3 is CASPAAGTGAVTEAFF. CDR3 bases: TGTGCCAGCCCAGCCGCAGGGACAGGGGCCGTCACTGAAGCTTTCTTT.